Following are 2 T cell receptor beta chains from one sample sequenced in a study of T cells in Graves' hyperthyroidism and ophthalmopathy. TCR beta CDR3 regions were amplified from RNA transcripts. The HTBI primer set served for first-round RT-PCR of the TCR CDR3. TCRdb re-called the multiplex PCR reads through MiXCR, storing one row per CDR3 protein. This table holds hundreds of thousands of distinct CDR3 sequences, around 22% found once. Source material: blood. Source of these receptors: a woman in her 30s with Graves' ophthalmopathy.

The rearrangement uses TRBV4-1 and TRBJ1-2, with 11 bases aligning to TRBD1. With 2 bases clipped from V and 3 bases from J, the junction kept 5 bases outside the gene matches. This CDR3 is 16 amino acids long. Germline V lookup: CDR1 MGHRA, CDR2 YSYEKL. CDR3 DNA sequence: TGCGCCAGCAGCCAATCTGGACAGGGGGCCTACTATGGCTACACCTTC. Its protein is CASSQSGQGAYYGYTF.

V gene TRBV12-3 or TRBV12-4 combines with J gene TRBJ2-7; the D gene is possibly TRBD2 (6 bases). V lost 6 bases and J lost 2, with 11 bases in between. CDR3 length: 13 amino acids. This chain's CDR3 is CASRGLVTYEQYF. The CDR3 DNA reads TGTGCCAGCAGGGGACTTGTCACCTACGAGCAGTACTTC.